Below are 21 T cell receptor beta chains sequenced from a single sample in a study of regulatory T cells in long-lasting Graves disease. Time point: newly diagnosed GD, antithyroid drugs for less than 3 months. RNA extracted from PBMCs served as the sequencing template. iRepertoire HTBI primers and Arm-PCR of CDR3 regions built TCR beta libraries. One entry per CDR3 protein results from TCRdb running MiXCR on the multiplex PCR reads. The repertoire holds around 400,000 distinct CDR3 sequences, with 15% as singletons. The sample here was peripheral blood mononuclear cells (PBMCs), taken at new diagnosis, from a patient treated with antithyroid drugs. Source of these receptors: a female donor with Graves disease.

This clonotype was recorded at least ten times. The chain recombines TRBV12-3 or TRBV12-4 with TRBJ1-2; D is unresolved. Deletions cut 5 bases from V and 8 bases from J, with 9 bases between. This CDR3 is built from 11 residues. The CDR3 here is CASSPSWGYTF. CDR3 DNA: TGTGCCAGCAGTCCCAGCTGGGGCTACACCTTC.

This clonotype was observed a few times. V gene TRBV20-1 combines with J gene TRBJ1-5; D call uncertain. Trimming took off 5 bases at V and 4 bases at J, with 15 bases between the two ends. Germline V gene data show CDR1 as DFQATT and CDR2 as SNEGSKA (reference sequence). CDR3 length equals 14 residues. The CDR3 reads CSALKPQPNQPQHF. The CDR3 region has the DNA TGCAGTGCTCTCAAGCCCCAACCGAATCAGCCCCAGCATTTT.

This clonotype was counted many times. V gene TRBV12-5 combines with J gene TRBJ2-1; TRBD2 aligns across 16 bases. CDR1 and CDR2 from the germline V gene are LGHNT and FRNRAP. CDR3 size: 23 residues. J was trimmed by 0 bases and V by 2 bases; bases with no gene match: 16. CDR3 loop: CASGLPLSPGTSGGAVSYNEQFF. CDR3 nucleotide sequence: TGTGCTAGTGGTTTGCCCTTGAGTCCCGGGACTAGCGGGGGGGCGGTCTCCTACAATGAGCAGTTCTTC.

This sequence joins TRBV12-3 or TRBV12-4 and TRBJ2-2; D tentatively fits TRBD1 or TRBD2 (5 bases each). The CDR3 loop spans 16 amino acids. The germline V and J ends were trimmed by 5 bases and 4 bases, with 17 bases remaining between them. DNA of the CDR3: TGTGCCAGCAGTCCCCCTCTGAGGGGTGGCACCGGGGAGCTGTTTTTT. Amino acids: CASSPPLRGGTGELFF.

This clonotype has at least ten counts. The J gene is TRBJ1-2, the V gene TRBV6-1; D perhaps matches TRBD1 (5 bases). The ends were cut back, 7 bases at V and 4 bases at J, with 16 bases in the middle. This CDR3 is built from 14 residues. Germline assignment: CDR1 MNHNS and CDR2 SASEGT. This chain's CDR3 is CASTRRRGGYGYTF. The CDR3 bases are TGTGCCAGCACCCGTCGGAGGGGAGGCTATGGCTACACCTTC.

The V call is TRBV2, the J call TRBJ2-1; TRBD2 matches 10 bases. The J segment lost 3 bases and the V segment lost 5 bases, leaving 7 bases of the junction unmatched. This CDR3 contains 16 residues. CDR1 and CDR2 (germline): SNHLY, FYNNEI. CDR3 nucleotides: TGTGCCAGCAGTTCCTTAGCGGGAGGAGACTACAATGAGCAGTTCTTC. This translates into CASSSLAGGDYNEQFF.

Points on this clonotype: Just one base apart from a much larger clone, this may be a read error. V and J are TRBV10-3 and TRBJ1-2; D gene ambiguous. The CDR3 is 14 amino acids. V shed 3 bases and J shed 4 bases, with 12 bases lying between them. CDR1 ENHRY and CDR2 SYGVKD come from the germline V gene. The CDR3 nucleotides are TGTGCCATCAGTGAAGCGATTGTTCTCTATGGCTACACCTTC. It yields the protein CAISEAIVLYGYTF.

This chain uses TRBV20-1 with TRBJ2-1; TRBD2 agrees at 15 bases. With the DNA end fitting TRBJ2-5 better, the J assignment may be wrong. Germline V gives CDR1 DFQATT, CDR2 SNEGSKA (reference sequence). CDR3 size: 16 residues. The CDR3 bases are TGCAGTGCTCTGACATGGACTAGCGGGAGGGGAGAGACCCAGTACTTC. Its translation is CSALTWTSGRGETQYF.

This clonotype appeared many times. This sequence joins TRBV20-1 and TRBJ2-1; D gene ambiguous. Trimming left V 5 bases short and J 5 bases short, with 10 bases between. Germline assignment: CDR1 DFQATT and CDR2 SNEGSKA (reference sequence). This CDR3 contains 12 residues. The CDR3 DNA reads as TGCAGTGCTCCTGACTTGAACAATGAGCAGTTCTTC. Translation gives CSAPDLNNEQFF.

This clonotype has at least ten counts. The rearrangement links TRBV7-2 to TRBJ1-1, with no clear D. Trimming removed 5 bases at V and 4 bases at J, with 17 bases between. The CDR3 runs 15 residues. Germline assignment: CDR1 SGHTA and CDR2 FQGNSA. This CDR3 is CASSPGPPGGTEAFF. DNA for the CDR3: TGTGCCAGCAGCCCCGGGCCCCCGGGCGGCACTGAAGCTTTCTTT.

V gene TRBV19 combines with J gene TRBJ1-5; D remains unclear. V shed 0 bases and J shed 7 bases, with 13 bases lying between them. Germline CDR1 LNHDA, CDR2 SQIVND (reference sequence). This CDR3 region has 15 residues. In nucleotides, the CDR3 is TGTGCCAGTAGTATAGATCTTGGAGTAGGGCAGCCCCAGCATTTT. It codes for CASSIDLGVGQPQHF.

Ten or more counts support this clonotype. The chain uses TRBV10-1 and TRBJ2-3; D gene ambiguous. The CDR3 is 14 amino acids. Germline CDR1 reads WNHNN; CDR2 reads SYGVQD (reference sequence). V was shortened by 2 bases and J by 4 bases, with 10 bases between the two germline ends. In DNA form, the CDR3 reads TGCGCCAGCAGTGAGACCGGTCCGGCAGATACGCAGTATTTT. Residues: CASSETGPADTQYF.

This clonotype appeared a few times. CDR3 loop: CASREAPGQGDIQYF. The CDR3 nucleotides are TGCGCCAGCAGAGAAGCCCCCGGACAGGGGGACATTCAGTACTTC. V is TRBV5-1 and J is TRBJ2-4; 10 bases match TRBD1. CDR3 length equals 15 residues. With 5 bases clipped from V and 8 bases from J, the junction kept 10 bases outside the gene matches. CDR1 SGHRS and CDR2 YFSETQ come from the germline V gene.

This clonotype was counted at least ten times. The chain recombines TRBV30 with TRBJ2-2; unclear D gene. Germline CDR1 reads GTSNPN; CDR2 reads SVGIG (reference sequence). Trimming stripped 1 base from V and 7 bases from J, with 4 bases between. There are 11 residues in the CDR3. The CDR3 here is CAWSADGELFF. The CDR3 DNA sequence: TGTGCCTGGAGTGCCGACGGGGAGCTGTTTTTT.

This clonotype has a count of ten or more. This chain links TRBV12-3 or TRBV12-4 with TRBJ2-6; 9 bases fit TRBD1. CDR3 size: 18 residues. The V segment lost 6 bases and the J segment 2 bases; nucleotides outside the gene matches: 11. CDR3 in DNA: TGTGCCAGCAGCTATGCCGGGACAGGGAACCCTGGGGCCAACGTCCTGACTTTC. Translation: CASSYAGTGNPGANVLTF.

This clonotype was seen at least ten times. In nucleotides, the CDR3 is TGTGCCACCGGACTAGCGGATGAGCAGTTCTTC. This codes for CATGLADEQFF. The chain combines TRBV10-3 with TRBJ2-1; TRBD2 agrees at 10 bases. This CDR3 contains 11 residues. CDR1 ENHRY and CDR2 SYGVKD come from the germline V gene. Trimming took 10 bases from V and 8 from J; bases not matched to a gene: 2.

Worth noting for this clonotype: Relative to the germline gene, one junction end is altered; a read error may explain this. This chain links TRBV2 with TRBJ1-1; perhaps TRBD1 as D (5 bases). Looked up from germline, CDR1 is SNHLY and CDR2 is FYNNEI. The CDR3 is 11 amino acids. Here the CDR3 reads CASIGGTGAFF. Here the CDR3 DNA reads TGTGCCAGCATCGGGGGGACTGGAGCTTTCTTT. The full variable domain, with the rest looked up from reference TRBV2 and TRBJ1-1, is EPEVTQTPSHQVTQMGQEVILRCVPISNHLYFYWYRQILGQKVEFLVSFYNNEISEKSEIFDDQFSVERPDGSNFTLKIRSTKLEDSAMYFCASIGGTGAFFGQGTRLTVV.

The chain carries TRBV3-1 and TRBJ2-1; D call uncertain. Per germline, CDR1 LGHDT and CDR2 YNNKEL (reference sequence). This CDR3 is built from 12 residues. V was trimmed by 1 base and J by 9 bases, leaving 7 bases between them. CDR3 DNA: TGTGCCAGCAGCCAAGTTTCTTCTGAGCAGTTCTTC. This sequence encodes CASSQVSSEQFF.

The chain joins TRBV6-2 or TRBV6-3 to TRBJ2-5, with TRBD2 matching over 8 bases. This CDR3 region has 13 residues. The germline V gene has CDR1 MNHEY and CDR2 SVGEGT. Trimming cost V 7 bases and J 5 bases; bases outside gene matches: 6. CDR3 amino acids: CASKGLVEETQYF. CDR3 DNA sequence: TGTGCCAGCAAGGGACTAGTTGAGGAGACCCAGTACTTC.

The chain carries TRBV20-1 and TRBJ2-3; D unclear. Germline CDR1 is DFQATT and CDR2 is SNEGSKA (reference sequence). The CDR3 length is 13 residues. Trimming stripped 4 bases from V and 5 bases from J, with 13 bases between. The CDR3 loop is CSATPNPRDTQYF. Written as DNA, the CDR3 is TGCAGTGCTACGCCTAACCCCAGAGATACGCAGTATTTT.

This clonotype has ten or more counts. The V call is TRBV7-9, the J call TRBJ1-2; 8 bases agree with TRBD1. J was trimmed by 6 bases and V by 3 bases; bases with no gene match: 15. Germline CDR1 is SEHNR and CDR2 is FQNEAQ (reference sequence). The CDR3 consists of 17 residues. The CDR3 nucleotides are TGTGCCAGCAGCTTTGGTCTGCAGGGGGCTCTATCCAATGGCTACACCTTC. Its protein is CASSFGLQGALSNGYTF. Variable domain in full (rest from reference TRBV7-9 and TRBJ1-2): DTGVSQNPRHKITKRGQNVTFRCDPISEHNRLYWYRQTLGQGPEFLTYFQNEAQLEKSRLLSDRFSAERPKGSFSTLEIQRTEQGDSAMYLCASSFGLQGALSNGYTFGSGTRLTVV.